Listed below are T cell receptor beta chains from one sample, sequenced in a study of a mutant IDH1 vaccine in newly diagnosed glioma. Their specific antigens are unknown. Here immunoSEQ multiplex PCR was the method, and the copy in TCRdb shows in-frame clones only, minus some. Of about 59,000 clones detected, about 87% appear once; the ten largest clones hold about 4.2%. Sequenced here: PBMCs, sampled from a glioma patient whose treatment included an IDH1 peptide vaccine. All receptors derive from a woman aged 40-49 years with glioma. The CDR3 runs from the conserved cysteine through the conserved F or W. The D gene is left open where the match is weak. Some rows have no size entry. The others give once, few or many, or a class for an expanded clone.

>TRBV18|-|-|TRBJ1-1
TGTGCCAGCTCACGTCAGGACTGGGAGAACACTGAAGCTTTCTTT
CASSRQDWENTEAFF
>TRBV5-1|-|-|TRBJ2-7
TGCGCCAGCAGCTTGGGGCATCCTCCCTACGAGCAGTACTTC
CASSLGHPPYEQYF
>TRBV5-1|-|-|TRBJ2-2
TGCGCCAGCAAGCCAGGGAGTACCGGGGAGCTGTTTTTT
CASKPGSTGELFF
>TRBV27|-|once|TRBJ1-1
TGTGCCAGCAGAAGGGGGACTGGGGGCACTGAAGCTTTCTTT
CASRRGTGGTEAFF
>TRBV7-8|TRBD1|-|TRBJ2-1
TGTGCCAGCAGCTTAGCAGGGACAGGGGCAGTATATGAGCAGTTCTTC
CASSLAGTGAVYEQFF
>TRBV7-3|TRBD2|-|TRBJ2-5
TGTGCCAGCAGCTTAAATCCTAGCGGGCAGACGGAGACCCAGTACTTC
CASSLNPSGQTETQYF
>TRBV5-6|-|-|TRBJ2-7
TGTGCCAGCAGCTTGGTGGGATCTTCCTACGAGCAGTACTTC
CASSLVGSSYEQYF
>TRBV18|-|-|TRBJ1-2
TGTGCCAGTGGCCGGGACATCCTCTATGGCTACACCTTC
CASGRDILYGYTF
>TRBV6-1|-|-|TRBJ1-5
TGTGCCAGCAGTGTCGTCCCTGGAGACAATCAGCCCCAGCATTTT
CASSVVPGDNQPQHF
>TRBV5-1|-|-|TRBJ1-1
TGCGCCAGCAGCTTGGGAACAGGGAGTAAGGCGAACACTGAAGCTTTCTTT
CASSLGTGSKANTEAFF
>TRBV7-2|TRBD1|-|TRBJ1-2
TGTGCCAGCAGTTCTTCACTGACAGGGATAATGGGGGGCTACACCTTC
CASSSSLTGIMGGYTF
>TRBV5-1|-|-|TRBJ1-2
TGCGCCAGCAGTTGGGGGCAGGGCTATGGCTACACCTTC
CASSWGQGYGYTF
>TRBV6-5|-|-|TRBJ1-5
TGTGCCAGCAGTTACGAAACGATTCGCAATCAGCCCCAGCATTTT
CASSYETIRNQPQHF
>TRBV7-9|-|few|TRBJ1-1
TGTGCCAGCAACTTGGGCCCTGAAGCTTTCTTT
CASNLGPEAFF
>TRBV2|-|-|TRBJ2-2
TGTGCCAGCAGTGAGGTACAGGGATTAGCGAACACCGGGGAGCTGTTTTTT
CASSEVQGLANTGELFF
>TRBV6-4|TRBD1|-|TRBJ2-5
TGTGCCAGCAGTGACCGACAGGGGTACCAAGAGACCCAGTACTTC
CASSDRQGYQETQYF
>TRBV11-2|-|-|TRBJ1-1
TGTGCCAGCAGCTTAGGGACCGGGTCGGAAGCTTTCTTT
CASSLGTGSEAFF
>TRBV7-9|-|-|TRBJ2-3
TGTGCCAGCAGCTGGCAGGGAGTCGGCACAGATACGCAGTATTTT
CASSWQGVGTDTQYF
>TRBV15|-|once|TRBJ1-5
TGTGCCACCAGCAGAGCAGGGGATTTCGATCAGCCCCAGCATTTT
CATSRAGDFDQPQHF
>TRBV6-1|-|-|TRBJ1-1
TGTGCCAGCAGCGTAAGGTGGACTGAAGCTTTCTTT
CASSVRWTEAFF
>TRBV19|TRBD1|-|TRBJ1-6
TGTGCCAGTAGACAGGGGGTCGTTTCACCCCTCCACTTT
CASRQGVVSPLHF
>TRBV4-3|-|-|TRBJ2-6
TGCGCCAGCAGCCAAGGGGTGGGAGGGGGCACTGGGGCCAACGTCCTGACTTTC
CASSQGVGGGTGANVLTF
>TRBV5-1|TRBD1|-|TRBJ2-7
TGCGCCAGCAGCTTGGGACAGGGTCACTACGAGCAGTACTTC
CASSLGQGHYEQYF
>TRBV5-1|TRBD1|-|TRBJ1-1
TGCGCCAGCAGCTTGGTTGGACAGGGATTCGGTTACACTGAAGCTTTCTTT
CASSLVGQGFGYTEAFF
>TRBV6-1|-|-|TRBJ1-2
TGTGCCAGCAGTATCCGGGACACAAACTATGGCTACACCTTC
CASSIRDTNYGYTF
>TRBV7-7|-|-|TRBJ2-1
TGTGCTAGCAGCCCCCTTGAAACCTACAATGAGCAGTTCTTC
CASSPLETYNEQFF
>TRBV20-1|-|-|TRBJ2-1
TGCAGCGAGAGACGGTATGATGAGCAGTTCTTC
CSERRYDEQFF
>TRBV5-6|-|once|TRBJ1-1
TGTGCCAGCAGCTCTTATGGGGGGAGGGGTGAAGCTTTCTTT
CASSSYGGRGEAFF
>TRBV2|-|-|TRBJ1-1
TGTGCCAGCACCGGGTTAGAGGGGACTGAAGCTTTCTTT
CASTGLEGTEAFF
>TRBV10-1|-|-|TRBJ2-2
TGCGCCAGCAGTGAGATCCTCACCGGGGAGCTGTTTTTT
CASSEILTGELFF
>TRBV18|TRBD2|-|TRBJ2-2
TGTGCCAGCTCACCCCGGCCCCTAGCGGCCGACACCGGGGAGCTGTTTTTT
CASSPRPLAADTGELFF
>TRBV29-1|-|-|TRBJ1-1
TGCAGCGTTGCTCGGGGCACTGAAGCTTTCTTT
CSVARGTEAFF
>TRBV18|TRBD1|-|TRBJ1-4
TGTGCCAGCTCACGGGGACAGGAGGAAAAACTGTTTTTT
CASSRGQEEKLFF
>TRBV6-4|TRBD1|once|TRBJ2-6
TGTGCCAGCAGTATCTCCCCCGGGACAGGGACTCGGGGGGCCAACGTCCTGACTTTC
CASSISPGTGTRGANVLTF
>TRBV7-8|-|-|TRBJ1-5
TGTGCCAGCAGCTTAGAGGCAGGGGCTCAGCCCCAGCATTTT
CASSLEAGAQPQHF
>TRBV19|-|-|TRBJ1-2
TGTGCCAGTAGTATGCGACCCGACAAATCTGGCTACACCTTC
CASSMRPDKSGYTF
>TRBV4-1|-|-|TRBJ2-3
TGCGCCAGCAGCCAAGGCCGGACCTGGAGCGCAGATACGCAGTATTTT
CASSQGRTWSADTQYF
>TRBV30|-|-|TRBJ2-1
TGTGCCTGGAGTGTACCTCTCGGGAGCGCCTACAATGAGCAGTTCTTC
CAWSVPLGSAYNEQFF
>TRBV5-4|TRBD1|-|TRBJ2-7
TGTGCCAGCAGCTTCGAACAGGGGGCAAACTACGAGCAGTACTTC
CASSFEQGANYEQYF
>TRBV5-1|-|-|TRBJ1-3
TGCGCCAGCAGCTGGACGGGACTCAGCTCTGGAAACACCATATATTTT
CASSWTGLSSGNTIYF
>TRBV11-2|-|-|TRBJ2-1
TGTGCCAGCAGCTTAGGCCAGGAATATGAGCAGTTCTTC
CASSLGQEYEQFF
>TRBV4-3|TRBD1|-|TRBJ2-7
TGCGCCAGCAGCCTAGACAGGGGCGCACGCTACGAGCAGTACTTC
CASSLDRGARYEQYF
>TRBV5-4|-|-|TRBJ1-1
TGTGCCAGCAGCCAAGGACAGAGGAACACTGAAGCTTTCTTT
CASSQGQRNTEAFF
>TRBV6-5|-|-|TRBJ1-1
TGTGCCAGCAGTTACCGGGACCCAGGAGAAGCTTTCTTT
CASSYRDPGEAFF
>TRBV28|-|-|TRBJ1-2
TGTGCCAGCAGCGACGGACGGACCATCTATGGCTACACCTTC
CASSDGRTIYGYTF
>TRBV27|-|-|TRBJ2-7
TGTGCCAGCAGTTTTGACAGAAGGTACGAGCAGTACTTC
CASSFDRRYEQYF
>TRBV7-9|-|-|TRBJ2-5
TGTGCCAGCAGCTTAAAGGAACGGGCCCAAGAGACCCAGTACTTC
CASSLKERAQETQYF
>TRBV6-5|TRBD1|once|TRBJ2-7
TGTGCCAGCAGTTTGCAGGGGGCATCCTACGAGCAGTACTTC
CASSLQGASYEQYF
>TRBV25-1|-|-|TRBJ2-3
TGTGCCAGCAGCCTCACAGATACGCAGTATTTT
CASSLTDTQYF
>TRBV10-3|TRBD2|once|TRBJ2-5
TGTGCCATCAGACCGGGACTAGCGAGAGAAGAGACCCAGTACTTC
CAIRPGLAREETQYF
>TRBV2|-|few|TRBJ1-1
TGTGCCAGCAGTAAAGGGACGGGTGAAGCTTTCTTT
CASSKGTGEAFF
>TRBV2|-|-|TRBJ1-3
TGTGCCAGCAGGGGGACGGTCTCTGGAAACACCATATATTTT
CASRGTVSGNTIYF